This T cell receptor (beta chain) was found in a study of cytomegalovirus exposure and HLA in healthy donors. Study observations and caveats: Most observed TCR sequences were rare, whereas some public TCRs were detected in many donors.

Concerning this clone: What it binds is not known.

CDR3 length: 19 residues. V shed 1 base and J shed 0 bases, with 19 bases lying between them. CDR1 and CDR2 (germline): LNHNV, YYDKDF (reference sequence). Measured with immunoSEQ multiplex PCR; TCRdb has only the in-frame clones, and not every one. In the table there are fewer than 250,000 clones, over 75% of which are singletons. This clonotype originated in a woman aged 18-35 years in good health and CMV-seropositive. Sequences were obtained from PBMCs. The chain combines TRBV15 with TRBJ2-1; no firm D call. The CDR3 loop is CATSRAPTGSRSSYNEQFF. The CDR3 coding sequence is TGTGCCACCAGCAGAGCCCCTACTGGATCTCGGAGCTCCTACAATGAGCAGTTCTTC.